This T cell receptor (beta chain) was documented in a study of cytomegalovirus exposure and HLA in healthy donors (dated by TCRdb to the late 2010s). Study-wide context: In an earlier analysis of 587 of the donors, less than 350 Gb of sequence data and 117 million unique TCR beta sequences from about 180 million T cells were reported. An early release covering 550 to 650 HLA-typed donors comprised approximately 290 gigabases of sequencing data and 85 million or so unique TCR sequences. The genetic ancestry cluster associated with self-reported Caucasian donors included roughly 84% of the 300 to 450 genotyped donors. The study aimed to test whether signatures of past pathogen exposure could be identified by cataloging public T cell receptors. The study profiled the T cell repertoires of around 700 subjects by immunosequencing and related them to cytomegalovirus serostatus. Besides the first cohort of approximately 670 subjects, a separate validation cohort made up of roughly 130 different subjects was used. The study combined high-throughput TCR immunosequencing, statistical association of individual TCRs with disease status, and machine learning to predict cytomegalovirus infection status. A later analysis re-examined previously published TCR beta repertoires from hundreds of donors and added high-resolution HLA genotyping to investigate patterns of TCR occurrence. Rather than using new phenotypic data, the later analysis identified candidate immune exposures from TCR beta sequences and from how often those sequences occurred across donors. To decide whether each TCR beta V gene segment behaved as functional or pseudogenic, an earlier analysis of some 580 of the donors relied on high-throughput TCR beta sequencing. Donor age, sex, ethnicity and CMV serostatus were collected together with the repertoire data. A later genetic analysis used genome-wide SNP genotypes for about 65% of the 666 donors, treating that subset as a discovery cohort. Every repertoire in the discovery cohort had been generated on one and the same sequencing platform. Class I and class II HLA loci were covered by the typing at four-digit resolution. The number of donors typed differed by locus, with about 629-630 for A, B, C, DRB1 and DQB1, roughly 520 for DQA1, some 570 for DPA1, and under 490 for DPB1. Roughly 5 DR-DQ haplotypes were handled as single units for association and clustering because linkage in the cohort was strong. Among some 400 genotyped donors of the cohort, an average of approximately 240,000 unique TCR beta nucleotide sequences was sequenced per donor, of which about 19% were non-productive.

This clone was found once. There is no known antigen for this receptor. It has no much larger one-base neighbor in the sample; base qualities were not kept. The cohort comprised some 730 healthy bone marrow donors. At the time of sampling, every cohort member was nominally healthy, though immune exposures that went unrecorded were likely present. The donor tested CMV seronegative and was one of the 352 seronegative cohort members. Each donor provided a peripheral blood sample, and peripheral blood mononuclear cells were used for TCR beta sequencing. Genomic DNA extraction from the blood cell samples was performed with the Qiagen DNeasy Blood Extraction Kit. Receptor libraries were prepared by the immunoSEQ multiplex PCR assay. A mixture of 60 forward primers for TCR Vbeta segments and 13 reverse primers for TCR Jbeta segments was used in the multiplex PCR. A multiplex PCR assay on genomic DNA amplified the CDR3 region of rearranged TCR beta genes. On the Illumina HiSeq System, the amplified TCR beta libraries were sequenced as 87-base-pair reads. In the paper's pipeline: A later analysis tallied approximately 87 million unique TCR beta chains across the 666 repertoires, and some 12 million of those chains were shared by two or more donors. A nearest-neighbor algorithm error-corrected the raw reads and collapsed the reads into unique sequences, merging closely related sequences to remove PCR and sequencing errors. Alignment of CDR3 sequences to IMGT reference sequences was used to assign V, D and J gene segments. Each retained sequence needed at least a six-nucleotide match to both a V gene segment and a J gene segment. Rearrangements were called productive when the CDR3 lacked stop codons and stayed in frame with V and J; all others were non-productive. CDR3 was defined by IMGT convention, running from the second conserved V-encoded cysteine to the conserved J-encoded phenylalanine. The earlier analysis of about 570 of the donors excluded any sequence lacking an unambiguous match to a single V gene segment. An earlier analysis of almost 600 of the donors classified V segments as functional when productive rearrangements were above 56.7% and as segregating when the standard deviation between donors was above 5%. A statistical classification framework was built to diagnose cytomegalovirus status from the catalog of TCR beta chain sequences. V and J gene assignment, in a later analysis, came from comparing TCR nucleotide sequences with IMGT/GENE-DB human TR gene sequences. A later analysis assigned CDR3 sequences and most-parsimonious VDJ recombination scenarios with the TCRdist pipeline. In a later analysis, every TCR beta chain was defined by the combination of its CDR3 amino acid sequence and its V-gene family, and reads without a unique V-gene family were dropped. As a way to deal with suspected cross-contamination and a sequencing artifact, a later analysis dropped 592 nucleotide sequences that were highly shared and had low generation probability. In a later analysis, a clonal expansion index was calculated for each public chain from normalized within-repertoire ranks of inferred template counts. Generation probabilities in a later analysis came from a VDJ recombination model fitted to out-of-frame rearrangements, and those results were checked against IGoR. In a later analysis, hypergeometric tests were used to score TCR-TCR, TCR-HLA and TCR-CMV co-occurrence, with a repertoire-size bias correction applied to TCR pairs. In a later analysis, false discovery rates were estimated by permuting HLA or CMV assignments 20 times. In a later analysis, co-occurring TCRs were grouped with DBSCAN, and TCRdist sequence similarity was added when clustering was performed within HLA-allele-positive subsets. Repertoires with fewer than 30,000 or more than 120,000 public chains, plus five repertoires with anomalous nucleotide sharing, were excluded from co-occurrence clustering. TCRdb mirrors the immuneACCESS table, restricted to in-frame sequences. Some clones are absent from its copies; in checked studies, under half trace to an unresolved V gene, and the reason for the others is unknown. The D gene and trimming were derived from the DNA, and the V and J assignments and clone size from that table. The sample contains about 160,000 clones, around 78% of them found a single time. Of the sample, less than 1.2% falls within the top ten clones.

The research as a whole found: Several of the top co-occurrence clusters appeared to be linked to parvovirus B19, influenza, CMV and Epstein-Barr virus, according to a later analysis. The only immune exposure information available for the cohort was CMV serostatus. A total of 150 to 200 TCR beta chains were listed by the study as associated with cytomegalovirus. In vitro tests confirmed that a few of the cytomegalovirus-associated TCR beta chains recognize cytomegalovirus antigens. A later analysis found that most CMV-associated TCR beta chains appeared HLA-restricted, with HLA associations seemingly driven largely by CMV exposure. In a later analysis, the rate of TCR association differed among HLA loci, with DRB1 alleles having the most associated TCRs and HLA-C alleles having the fewest. Across donors, most TCR sequences were observed very rarely, whereas some public TCRs were present in many individuals. It was suggested by the authors that the approach could potentially be generalized to other disease states and immunological phenotypes. When HLA alleles, especially DR and DQ, strongly co-occurred, TCR associations were difficult to assign to individual alleles. The cohort was sequenced for TCR beta chains only, and without alpha or paired-chain data the features that could be detected were limited. The sequencing pipeline was judged likely to have produced a cluster of highly shared sequence variants as a technical artifact. Because HLA typing was missing for some donors at each locus, association tests included only the typed subset. Sequencing depth was assumed to be roughly uniform across donors in the presence/absence analyses, though that assumption may not hold. Linkage disequilibrium might explain the correlated functional status among segregating V segments, but an unknown experimental factor could not be excluded. An association between a missense DCLRE1C variant and V-gene and J-gene trimming of TCR beta chains was found in a later genetic analysis and replicated in an independent cohort. A later genetic analysis reported fewer N-insertions in productive TCRs among donors in an Asian-associated ancestry cluster than the roughly 720-donor mean. An earlier analysis of approximately 600 of the donors showed that most TCR beta V segments appeared in productive rearrangements either about 87% or about 30% of the time, which broadly matched IMGT annotations. In a later analysis, more than 15,000 TCR beta sequences were associated with specific HLA alleles at a false discovery rate of 0.05. A later analysis found that HLA-associated TCR beta chains were more clonally expanded and had lower generation probabilities than equally common non-associated chains. The earlier analysis of approximately 540 of the donors excluded approximately 15 rarely observed V segments, including chromosome 9 orphons, because counts were too low. A further reported finding was that TCR beta sequences accurately predicted the HLA-A and HLA-B alleles for most subjects in the first cohort. The classifier was reported to diagnose cytomegalovirus status with high specificity and sensitivity in both the original and validation cohorts.

The specimen sequenced was PBMCs. The TCR originated in a woman in her 40s in good health and CMV-seronegative.

The nucleotides are TGCGCCAGCAAGCCAGGGACAGGGAGCAATCAGCCCCAGCATTTT. This is translated as CASKPGTGSNQPQHF. This sequence uses TRBV5-1 and TRBJ1-5, and TRBD1 aligns with 9 junction nucleotides. The germline V gene gives CDR1 as SGHRS and CDR2 as YFSETQ. The germline V and J ends show losses of 6 bases and 1 base respectively, and no gene match explains 5 bases of the junction. The CDR3, from cysteine to phenylalanine, totals 15 residues. The read is trimmed to its CDR3 DNA, 45 bases read in frame from base 1.